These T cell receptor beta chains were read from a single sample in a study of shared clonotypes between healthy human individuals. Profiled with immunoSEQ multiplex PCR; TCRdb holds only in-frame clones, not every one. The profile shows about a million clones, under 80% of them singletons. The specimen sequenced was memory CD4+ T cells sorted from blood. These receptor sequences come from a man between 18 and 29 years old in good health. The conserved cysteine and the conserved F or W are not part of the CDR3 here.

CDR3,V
ASTPSVVNTEAF,TRBV6-1
ASSLEDSPGETQY,TRBV5-4
ASSLPGTGEAF,TRBV7-2
ASSQELRETQY,TRBV4-3
ASSLQGANTEAF,TRBV2
ASNRTPLSGNTIY,TRBV28
ATWTGGSYEQF,TRBV28
ASSDSMNTGELF,TRBV6-4
ASSQDRAVETQY,TRBV5-1
ASSYHGGRETQY,TRBV7-2
ASGKTGGRFETQY,TRBV10-2
ASSVQGAANTEAF,TRBV2
ASIQTGPMYEQY,TRBV6-6
ASTYRDREAF,TRBV6-6
ASSLPGRVNEQF,TRBV7-2
ASSVAPGAGSYEQY,TRBV9
ASSYGTPYGYT,TRBV14
ASSPRFSGGAYNEQF,TRBV18
ASSYTGGNTIY,TRBV6-6
ASSVQGSEQY,TRBV28
ASSANEGRKLF,TRBV7-6
ATSRTGVNTEAF,TRBV15
ASSLNSPNTEAF,TRBV27
ASSLARRLAGGYNEQF,TRBV27
ASSDVFSSGANVLT,TRBV2
ASSVGDRGRQETQY,TRBV9
ASSTGLAEYNEQF,TRBV5-1
ACHPPGGSGNTIY,TRBV30